The present entry profiles one TCR beta chain with its context. At the DNA level, this CDR3 is encoded by other sequences in the same sample as well. A multiplex PCR was run with 60 Vbeta primers and 13 Jbeta primers. Profiling relied on immunoSEQ multiplex PCR, and the TCRdb table lists in-frame clones only, not all of them. Of about 98,000 clones in the sample, 60% to 80% are singletons; the top ten hold 1.2%. The sample comes from a study of cytomegalovirus exposure and HLA in healthy donors. Specimen: PBMCs. The source is a female donor in good health and CMV-seronegative.

CDR3: CASSPGQVSNQPQHF. CDR3 coding DNA: TGTGCCAGCAGTCCGGGACAGGTCAGCAATCAGCCCCAGCATTTT. V gene TRBV27 combines with J gene TRBJ1-5, with 8 nucleotides matching TRBD1. The CDR3 covers 15 residues. Unmatched junction bases numbered 4, after V lost 5 bases and J lost 1 base. Germline V gene lookup returns CDR1 MNHEY and CDR2 SMNVEV (reference sequence).